This TCR beta chain was sequenced in a study of a mutant IDH1 vaccine in newly diagnosed glioma (dated by TCRdb to the early 2020s). Background on the whole study: Of the roughly 33 treated patients, 62.5% were male and approximately 40% were female, and the mean age was roughly 40 years. Prior to enrollment, standard therapy consisting of radiotherapy alone, temozolomide alone, or radiochemotherapy with temozolomide had been administered to patients, with the combination being received by most patients. Peripheral blood was collected at six visits: V03 (baseline), V05, V07, V10, V12 and V13. For exploratory analyses, around 23 treated patients had longitudinal TCRB deep sequencing done wherever samples were available.

Study-wide findings and limitations: Availability determined which PBMC samples were chosen for TCRB deep sequencing. According to the authors, sample limitations meant that analyses of patient blood samples could not be reproduced. Pseudoprogression appeared unrelated to alterations in the top peripheral T cell clonotypes detected by TCRB sequencing. Vaccine-induced immune responses across multiple MHC alleles were detected in over 85% of patients.

Library construction relied on the immunoSEQ multiplex PCR assay. Following the manufacturer's protocol, the hsTCRB Kit was used to amplify rearranged TCR beta chain sequences. Sequencing of TCRB libraries was carried out on an Illumina MiSeq. In the original analysis: The proprietary platform of the kit vendor was used for demultiplexing, trimming and gene mapping. Not all clones reach the TCRdb copy of this immuneACCESS table, which keeps in-frame sequences only. Checked studies attribute under half of the gap to unresolved V genes and leave the rest unexplained. Clonal size and the V and J genes are those of that table, whereas D and trimming came from the DNA. Counted in this sample were approximately 100,000 clones; about 90% of them appeared once. The top ten clonotypes cover roughly 0.6% of the sample. V ends up 5 bases short and J 1 base short, with an unmatched junction base count of 4. The cysteine opens and the phenylalanine closes a CDR3 of 14 amino acids. Only the CDR3 DNA stays, 42 bases, in frame from base 1. The germline V gene gives CDR1 as SGHTA and CDR2 as FQGTGA.

To note about this clone: The antigen it recognizes is unknown. No base quality information exists; no much larger clone differs at one position.

This specimen's time point label, interpreted: baseline, week 1 (first vaccination visit). The sample's treatment or condition label, in plain terms: pre-vaccination baseline after standard-of-care therapy. Newly diagnosed WHO grade 3 or 4 IDH1-mutant astrocytomas showing loss of nuclear ATRX were present in the donors. The samples were drawn from NOA16, a multicentre, single-arm, open-label phase I trial in Germany that tested a mutant IDH1 peptide vaccine in humans for the first time. For immunogenicity testing, the blood drawn at visit V03 was used as the baseline sample. The DNeasy Blood and Tissue Kit was used to extract genomic DNA from EDTA blood for TCRB sequencing.

The starting material was PBMCs, obtained from a glioma patient treated with radiotherapy, temozolomide or both. The sequence links TRBV7-3 to TRBJ1-1, with 7 bases aligning to TRBD1. The clonotype comes from a woman in her forties or fifties with glioma. The CDR3 protein sequence reads: CASSPTGPNTEAFF. The DNA is TGTGCCAGCAGCCCGACAGGGCCGAACACTGAAGCTTTCTTT.